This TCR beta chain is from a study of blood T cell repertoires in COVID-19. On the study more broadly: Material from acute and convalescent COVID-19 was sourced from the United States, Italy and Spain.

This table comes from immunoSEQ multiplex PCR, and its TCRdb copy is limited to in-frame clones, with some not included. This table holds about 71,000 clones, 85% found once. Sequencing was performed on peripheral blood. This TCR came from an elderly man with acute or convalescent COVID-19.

Written as DNA, the CDR3 is TGCGCCAGCAGTGCACAGGGGTGGGATCAGCCCCAGCATTTT. Amino acids: CASSAQGWDQPQHF. This sequence joins TRBV10-2 and TRBJ1-5; 7 bases are a match to TRBD1. Looked up from germline, CDR1 is WSHSY and CDR2 is SAAADI. Trimming removed 4 bases from V and 5 bases from J; junction bases left unmatched: 5. The CDR3 is 14 amino acids.